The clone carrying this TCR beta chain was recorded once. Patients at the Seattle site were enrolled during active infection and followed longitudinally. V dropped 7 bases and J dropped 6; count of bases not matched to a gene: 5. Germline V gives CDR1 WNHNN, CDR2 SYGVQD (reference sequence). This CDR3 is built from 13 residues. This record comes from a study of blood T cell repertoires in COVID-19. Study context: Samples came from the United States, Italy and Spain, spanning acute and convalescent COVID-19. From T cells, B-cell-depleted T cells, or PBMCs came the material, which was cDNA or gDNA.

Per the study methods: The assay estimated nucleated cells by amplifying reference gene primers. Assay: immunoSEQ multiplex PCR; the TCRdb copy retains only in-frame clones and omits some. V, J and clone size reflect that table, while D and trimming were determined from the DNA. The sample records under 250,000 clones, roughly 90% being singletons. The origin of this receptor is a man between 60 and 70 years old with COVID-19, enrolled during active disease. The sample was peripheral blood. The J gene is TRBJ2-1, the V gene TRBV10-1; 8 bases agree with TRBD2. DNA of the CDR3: TGCGCCAGCACCCCTGCGGGGGGCAATGAGCAGTTCTTC. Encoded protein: CASTPAGGNEQFF.